This T cell receptor beta chain was observed in a study of OX40 agonist ivuxolimab in advanced cancers. Study background: Patients received ivuxolimab, an intravenous treatment, every 2 weeks at 0.01 to 10 mg/kg.

This CDR3 has 18 residues. From germline, CDR1 is ENHRY and CDR2 SYGVKD. V lost 0 bases to trimming and J lost 3 bases, with 18 bases between them. Here immunoSEQ multiplex PCR was the method, and the copy in TCRdb shows in-frame clones only, minus some. In the table there are some 50,000 clones, around 83% of which are singletons. Notes on this clone: What it binds is unknown.

Study observations and caveats: In CD8+ T cells, expanded clones were on average more numerous than in CD4+.

The timepoints at which blood was sampled were baseline, cycle 4 day 1, and cycle 7 day 1. The material sequenced was CD4+ or CD8+ T cells sorted from blood, taken in a trial of the OX40 agonist ivuxolimab. The chain combines TRBV10-3 with TRBJ2-4; D remains unclear. The receptor comes from an adult with an advanced solid tumor such as melanoma, head and neck, liver or kidney cancer. The CDR3 loop reads CAISESLGSDAHKNIQYF. The DNA for the CDR3 is TGTGCCATCAGTGAGTCGTTGGGATCAGACGCCCACAAAAACATTCAGTACTTC.